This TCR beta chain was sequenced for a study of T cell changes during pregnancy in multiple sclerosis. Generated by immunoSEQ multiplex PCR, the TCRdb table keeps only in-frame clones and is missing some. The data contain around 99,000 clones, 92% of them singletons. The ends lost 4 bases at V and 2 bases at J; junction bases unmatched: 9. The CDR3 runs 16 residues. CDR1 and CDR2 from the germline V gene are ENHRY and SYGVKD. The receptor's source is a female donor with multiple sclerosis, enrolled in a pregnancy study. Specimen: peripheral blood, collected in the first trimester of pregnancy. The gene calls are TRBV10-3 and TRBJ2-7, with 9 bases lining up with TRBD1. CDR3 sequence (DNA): TGTGCCATCAGTGCTTCACCGGGACAGGGCCCCTACGAGCAGTACTTC. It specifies CAISASPGQGPYEQYF.